The clone carrying this T cell receptor beta chain is categorized as large. Time point indicated: sample taken at primary tumor resection. Patients with untreated early-stage non-small cell lung cancer, numbering some 72, were the donors. The authors sequenced whole RNA from tumor, nontumor lung or frozen PBMC without sorting. V lost 6 bases and J 6 bases, leaving 9 bases between the germline ends. Per germline, CDR1 DFQATT and CDR2 SNEGSKA (reference sequence). CDR3 length equals 10 residues. The source of the sample is a study of spatial heterogeneity in lung cancer. Study-wide context: An average of more than ten raw reads was observed per unique TCR and UMI combination.

The study tagged each TCR cDNA molecule with a unique molecular identifier. TCRdb re-derived calls from the 5' RACE reads in MiXCR, one entry per CDR3 protein. Here the sample spans about 1,900 distinct CDR3 sequences, about 9% being singletons. The input for sequencing was normal lung tissue next to the tumor, taken at surgery. The sequence was obtained from a female donor with early-stage non-small cell lung cancer. The V and J genes are TRBV20-1 and TRBJ2-7; possibly TRBD1 for D (5 bases). The CDR3 loop reads CSAPRAEQYF. The CDR3 bases are TGCAGTGCCCCCAGGGCCGAGCAGTACTTC.